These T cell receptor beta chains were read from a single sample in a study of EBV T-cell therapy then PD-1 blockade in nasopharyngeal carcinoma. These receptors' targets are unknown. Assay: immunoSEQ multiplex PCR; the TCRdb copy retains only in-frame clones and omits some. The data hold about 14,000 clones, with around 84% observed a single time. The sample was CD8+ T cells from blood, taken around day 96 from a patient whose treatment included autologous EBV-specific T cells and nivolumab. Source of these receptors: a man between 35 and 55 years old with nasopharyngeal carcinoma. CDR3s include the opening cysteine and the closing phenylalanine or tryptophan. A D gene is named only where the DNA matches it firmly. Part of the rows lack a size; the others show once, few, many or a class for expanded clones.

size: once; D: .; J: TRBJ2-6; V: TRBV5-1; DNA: TGCGCCAGCACCGAACGGTCTGGGGCCAACGTCCTGACTTTC; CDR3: CASTERSGANVLTF
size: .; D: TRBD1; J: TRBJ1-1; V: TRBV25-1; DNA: TGTGCCAGCAGCCCGACAGGGGCATACACTGAAGCTTTCTTT; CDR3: CASSPTGAYTEAFF
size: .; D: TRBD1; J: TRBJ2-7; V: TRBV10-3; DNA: TGTGCCATGGACAGGGAGATATACGAGCAGTACTTC; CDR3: CAMDREIYEQYF
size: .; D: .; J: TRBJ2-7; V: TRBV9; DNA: TGTGCCAGCAGCCCGGGACTTGGGATTGAGCAGTACTTC; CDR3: CASSPGLGIEQYF
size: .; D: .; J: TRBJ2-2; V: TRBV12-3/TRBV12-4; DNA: TGTGCCAGCAGTTGGAGACATCCCGGGGAGCTGTTTTTT; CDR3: CASSWRHPGELFF
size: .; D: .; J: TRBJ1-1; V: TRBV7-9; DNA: TGTGCCAGCAGCTCCTTCGTCATTCTCTCAAACACTGAAGCTTTCTTT; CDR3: CASSSFVILSNTEAFF
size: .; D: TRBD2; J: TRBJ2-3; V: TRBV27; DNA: TGTGCCAGCAGTTTTCTAGCGGGGGTTAGCACAGATACGCAGTATTTT; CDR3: CASSFLAGVSTDTQYF
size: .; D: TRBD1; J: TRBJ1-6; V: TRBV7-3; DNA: TGTGCCAGCAGCCGAGGACAGGGGACCTATAATTCACCCCTCCACTTT; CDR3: CASSRGQGTYNSPLHF
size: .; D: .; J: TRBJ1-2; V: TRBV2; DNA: TGTGCCAGCAGTGAGACGCCAGGGGATGGCTACACCTTC; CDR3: CASSETPGDGYTF
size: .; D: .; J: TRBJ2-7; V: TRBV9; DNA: TGTGCCAGCAGCACTGGACAGCGAAACTACGAGCAGTACTTC; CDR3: CASSTGQRNYEQYF
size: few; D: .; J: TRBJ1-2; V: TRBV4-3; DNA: TGCGCCAGCAGCCAAGAAAGGGCAGGTCCCTATGGCTACACCTTC; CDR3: CASSQERAGPYGYTF
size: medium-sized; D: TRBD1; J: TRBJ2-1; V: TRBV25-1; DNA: TGTGCCAGCAGACAGGGGCTGAATGAGCAGTTCTTC; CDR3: CASRQGLNEQFF
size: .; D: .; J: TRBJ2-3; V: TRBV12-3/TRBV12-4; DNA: TGTGCCAGCAGCCGGGACTCCACAGATACGCAGTATTTT; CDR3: CASSRDSTDTQYF
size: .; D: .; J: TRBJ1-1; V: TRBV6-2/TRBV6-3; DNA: TGTGCCAGCAGTTACCAAACCGATGGGGTGGATAGCACTGAAGCTTTCTTT; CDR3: CASSYQTDGVDSTEAFF
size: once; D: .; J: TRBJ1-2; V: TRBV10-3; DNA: TGTGCCACCCTCCGGGAGAACTATGGCTACACCTTC; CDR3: CATLRENYGYTF
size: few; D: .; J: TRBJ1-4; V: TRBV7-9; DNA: TGTGCCAGCATCCAGATAGGGGTTAATGAAAAACTGTTTTTT; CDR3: CASIQIGVNEKLFF
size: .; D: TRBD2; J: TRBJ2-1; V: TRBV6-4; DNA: TGTGCCAGCAGTGAAGGGGCTAGCGGGGGGCCTGGTTGGCACAATGAGCAGTTCTTC; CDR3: CASSEGASGGPGWHNEQFF
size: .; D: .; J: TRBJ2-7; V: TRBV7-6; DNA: TGTGCCAGCAGCTTATGGTCGGGGGGCACGTACGAGCAGTACTTC; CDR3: CASSLWSGGTYEQYF
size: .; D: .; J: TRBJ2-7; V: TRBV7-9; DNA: TGTGCCAGCATCAAATCAGGGGAGGACCGCGGGCCCTACGAGCAGTACTTC; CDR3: CASIKSGEDRGPYEQYF
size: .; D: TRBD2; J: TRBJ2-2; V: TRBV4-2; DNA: TGTGCCAGCAGCCAAGATGCGGGGGGGCCCGGGGAGCTGTTTTTT; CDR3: CASSQDAGGPGELFF
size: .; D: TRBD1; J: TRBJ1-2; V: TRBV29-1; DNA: TGCAGCGTTGTCCCCGGGACAGCCTATGGCTACACCTTC; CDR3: CSVVPGTAYGYTF
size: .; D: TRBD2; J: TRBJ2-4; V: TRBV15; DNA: TGTGCCACCAGCAGACTAGCGGGGGGGGTAAACATTCAGTACTTC; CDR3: CATSRLAGGVNIQYF
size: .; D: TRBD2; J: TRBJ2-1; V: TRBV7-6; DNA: TGTGCCAGCAGTTTAGGGGTAGCGGGGGGCCAGTACAATGAGCAGTTCTTC; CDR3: CASSLGVAGGQYNEQFF
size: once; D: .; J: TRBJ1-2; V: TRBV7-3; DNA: TGTGCCAGCAGCCCACCCGACAGAGCTAACTATGGCTACACCTTC; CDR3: CASSPPDRANYGYTF
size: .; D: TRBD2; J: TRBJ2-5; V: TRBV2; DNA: TGTGCCAGCAGTGTGGGTAGCGGGTGGGAGACCCAGTACTTC; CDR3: CASSVGSGWETQYF
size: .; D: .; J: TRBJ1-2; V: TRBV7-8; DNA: TGTGCCAGCAGCCTTTCCTATGGCTACACCTTC; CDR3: CASSLSYGYTF
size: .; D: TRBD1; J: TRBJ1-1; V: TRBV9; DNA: TGTGCCAGCAGCACGTTCCGGACAGGGGGCAGCACTGAAGCTTTCTTT; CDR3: CASSTFRTGGSTEAFF
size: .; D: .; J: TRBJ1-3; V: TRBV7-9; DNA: TGTGCCAGCAGCTCCCGACCAAGCTCTGGAAACACCATATATTTT; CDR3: CASSSRPSSGNTIYF
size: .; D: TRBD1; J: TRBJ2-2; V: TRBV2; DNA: TGTGCCAGCAAAGCAACAGGGGGTATACACACCGGGGAGCTGTTTTTT; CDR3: CASKATGGIHTGELFF
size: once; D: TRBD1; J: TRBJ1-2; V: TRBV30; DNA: TGTGCCTGGAGTATAAAGGGACAGTGGATGTTCTATGGCTACACCTTC; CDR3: CAWSIKGQWMFYGYTF
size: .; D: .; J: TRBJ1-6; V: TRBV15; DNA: TGTGCCACCAGCCTTAGGTCCTATAATTCACCCCTCCACTTT; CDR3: CATSLRSYNSPLHF
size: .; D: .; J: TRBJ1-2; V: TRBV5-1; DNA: TGCGCCAGCAGCTACCAGGGAGCGAAGAAGACGGATGGCTACACCTTC; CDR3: CASSYQGAKKTDGYTF
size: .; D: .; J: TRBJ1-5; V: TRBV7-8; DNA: TGTGCCAGCAGCTTAGGGGTAGGGGCCTCCAATCAGCCCCAGCATTTT; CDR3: CASSLGVGASNQPQHF
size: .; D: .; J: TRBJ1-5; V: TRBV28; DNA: TGTGCCAGCACCCGAGGAGTAGAAACCGGGCAGCCCCAGCATTTT; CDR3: CASTRGVETGQPQHF
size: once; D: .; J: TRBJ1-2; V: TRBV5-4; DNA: TGTGCCAGCAGCTTTGGCGGCATAGTCTATGGCTACACCTTC; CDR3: CASSFGGIVYGYTF
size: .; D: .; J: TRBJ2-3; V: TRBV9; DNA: TGTGCCAGCAGCCCGCGGGATGACCCGGCAGATACGCAGTATTTT; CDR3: CASSPRDDPADTQYF
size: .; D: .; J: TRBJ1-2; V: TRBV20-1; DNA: TGCAGTGCTAGTAGCAGGGTCTATGGCTACACCTTC; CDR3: CSASSRVYGYTF
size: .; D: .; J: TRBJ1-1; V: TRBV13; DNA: TGTGCCAGCAGCTTCCCCAGGGGAGAGGGTATGAACACTGAAGCTTTCTTT; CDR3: CASSFPRGEGMNTEAFF
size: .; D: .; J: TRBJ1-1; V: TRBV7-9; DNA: TGTGCCAGCAGCTTAGGCGGGCACTCGAGGGGCACTGAAGCTTTCTTT; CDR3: CASSLGGHSRGTEAFF
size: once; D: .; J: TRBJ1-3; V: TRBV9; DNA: TGTGCCAGCAGCGTAGACGGGAGGCCTGGAAACACCATATATTTT; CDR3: CASSVDGRPGNTIYF
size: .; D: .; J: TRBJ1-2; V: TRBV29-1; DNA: TGCAGTGGAATCGGGGGCGGCGATGGCTACACCTTC; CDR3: CSGIGGGDGYTF
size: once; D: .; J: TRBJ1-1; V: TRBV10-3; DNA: TGTGCCATCAGTGAGTCATGGAACACTGAAGCTTTCTTT; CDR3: CAISESWNTEAFF
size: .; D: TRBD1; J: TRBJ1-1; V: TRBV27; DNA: TGTGCCAGTAAGACAGGGGCGGGTTTGAACACTGAAGCTTTCTTT; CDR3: CASKTGAGLNTEAFF
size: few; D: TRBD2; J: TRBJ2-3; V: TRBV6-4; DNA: TGTGCCAGCCGTACTAGCGGTGTTTACACAGATACGCAGTATTTT; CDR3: CASRTSGVYTDTQYF
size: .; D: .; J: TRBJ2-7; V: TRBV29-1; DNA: TGCAGCGTTGAAATTGGGATGGGCTACGAGCAGTACTTC; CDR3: CSVEIGMGYEQYF
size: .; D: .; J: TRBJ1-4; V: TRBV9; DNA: TGTGCCAGCAGCGTAGGAGGGGTATCTAATGAAAAACTGTTTTTT; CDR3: CASSVGGVSNEKLFF
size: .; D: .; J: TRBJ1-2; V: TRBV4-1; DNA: TGCGCCAGCAGCCTACCGCTGGGCGGCTACACCTTC; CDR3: CASSLPLGGYTF
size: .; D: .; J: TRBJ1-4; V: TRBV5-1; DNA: TGCGCCAGCAGCTTGGATAGCCCCGGGACACCGAACGGACTGTTTTTT; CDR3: CASSLDSPGTPNGLFF
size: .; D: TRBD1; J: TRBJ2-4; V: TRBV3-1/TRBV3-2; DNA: TGTGCCAGCAGCCAAGAGGGGTTAAGAGACAGGGGGATTATGGTAGTGGCCAAAAACATTCAGTACTTC; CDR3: CASSQEGLRDRGIMVVAKNIQYF
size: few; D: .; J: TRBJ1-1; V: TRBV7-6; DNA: TGTGCCAGCAGCTTAGCGGCAGGGCAGACTGAAGCTTTCTTT; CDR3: CASSLAAGQTEAFF
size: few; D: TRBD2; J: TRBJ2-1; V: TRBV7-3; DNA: TGTGCCAGCAGCTTAATTGCTAGCGGGGGGTTCAATGAGCAGTTCTTC; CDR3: CASSLIASGGFNEQFF
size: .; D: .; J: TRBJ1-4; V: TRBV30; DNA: TGTGCCTTGGCGGAGGGTAGTGAAAAACTGTTTTTT; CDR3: CALAEGSEKLFF
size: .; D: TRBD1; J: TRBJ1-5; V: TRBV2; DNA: TGTGCCAGCAGTGAGTACAGGGGGGGAAATCAGCCCCAGCATTTT; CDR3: CASSEYRGGNQPQHF
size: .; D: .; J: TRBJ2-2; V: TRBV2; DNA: TGTGCCAGCCGGAGGGCGACCGGGGAGCTGTTTTTT; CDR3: CASRRATGELFF
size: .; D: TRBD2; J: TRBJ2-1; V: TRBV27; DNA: TGTGCCAGCAGCATAGCGGGGGGGCTATCCAATGAGCAGTTCTTC; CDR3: CASSIAGGLSNEQFF
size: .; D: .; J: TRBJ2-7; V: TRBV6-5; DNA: TGTGCCAGCAGTTACTCCACCTTTGGCCCCTACGAGCAGTACTTC; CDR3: CASSYSTFGPYEQYF
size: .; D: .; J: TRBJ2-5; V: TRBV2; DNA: TGTGCCAGCAGTGGTGAGGAGACCCAGTACTTC; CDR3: CASSGEETQYF
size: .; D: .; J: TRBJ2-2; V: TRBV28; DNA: TGTGCCAGCAGTTTACCACTCGGAACCGGGGAGCTGTTTTTT; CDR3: CASSLPLGTGELFF
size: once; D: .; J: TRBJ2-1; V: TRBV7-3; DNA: TGTGCCAGCAGCAATGGACCAGAGCAGTTCTTC; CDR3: CASSNGPEQFF